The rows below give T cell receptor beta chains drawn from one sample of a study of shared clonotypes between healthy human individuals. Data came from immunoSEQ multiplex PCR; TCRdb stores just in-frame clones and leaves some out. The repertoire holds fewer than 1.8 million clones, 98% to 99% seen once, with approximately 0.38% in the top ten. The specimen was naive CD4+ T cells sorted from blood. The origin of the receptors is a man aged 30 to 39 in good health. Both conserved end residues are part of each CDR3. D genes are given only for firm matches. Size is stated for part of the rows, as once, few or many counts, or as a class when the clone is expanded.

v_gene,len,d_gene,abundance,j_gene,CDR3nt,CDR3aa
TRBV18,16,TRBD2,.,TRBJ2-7,TGTGCCAGCTCAGCTTACCTAGCGGGAGCTCGGGACGAGCAGTACTTC,CASSAYLAGARDEQYF
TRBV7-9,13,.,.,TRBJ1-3,TGTGCCAGTTGGGAAGACTCTGGAAACACCATATATTTT,CASWEDSGNTIYF
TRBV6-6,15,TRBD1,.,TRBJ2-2,TGTGCCAGCAGTACCGGGACAGTATGGGCCGGGGAGCTGTTTTTT,CASSTGTVWAGELFF
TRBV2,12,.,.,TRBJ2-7,TGTGCCAGCAGCGCCGAAGTCTACGAGCAGTACTTC,CASSAEVYEQYF
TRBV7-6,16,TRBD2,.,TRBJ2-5,TGTGCCAGCAGCTTAAGACTAGCGGGAGACGAAGAGACCCAGTACTTC,CASSLRLAGDEETQYF
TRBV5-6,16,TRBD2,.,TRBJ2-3,TGTGCCAGCAGCTCGCGGACTAGTCGGGCTACAGATACGCAGTATTTT,CASSSRTSRATDTQYF
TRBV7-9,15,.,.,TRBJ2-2,TGTGCCAGCAGCTTACTTATCGGAGGTACCGGGGAGCTGTTTTTT,CASSLLIGGTGELFF
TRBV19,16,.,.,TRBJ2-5,TGTGCCAGTAGTATAGATCTATTGGCAGGGTCAGGTACCCAGTACTTC,CASSIDLLAGSGTQYF
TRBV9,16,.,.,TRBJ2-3,TGTGCCAGCAGCGTAGGGTCACAGGCTAGCACAGATACGCAGTATTTT,CASSVGSQASTDTQYF
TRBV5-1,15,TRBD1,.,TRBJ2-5,TGCGCCAGCAGCTTGATAGCAGGGGGCTTGGAGACCCAGTACTTC,CASSLIAGGLETQYF
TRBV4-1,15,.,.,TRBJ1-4,TGCGCCAGCAGCCAAGTCGCGGGACCGAATGAAAAACTGTTTTTT,CASSQVAGPNEKLFF
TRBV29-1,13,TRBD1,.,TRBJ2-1,TGCAGCGTTGGACGGGACAGGGTCGCTGAGCAGTTCTTC,CSVGRDRVAEQFF
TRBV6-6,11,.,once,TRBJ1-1,TGTGCCAGCAGTTACGAAAGGGAAGCTTTCTTT,CASSYEREAFF
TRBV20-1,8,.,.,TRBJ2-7,TGCAGTGCTAGCGGGGGACTCTTC,CSASGGLF
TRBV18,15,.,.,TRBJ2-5,TGTGCCAGCTCACCCCAGGCAGCCACAGAAGAGACCCAGTACTTC,CASSPQAATEETQYF
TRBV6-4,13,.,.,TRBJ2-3,TGTGCCAGCAGTGTAGGGGAAGGGGATACGCAGTATTTT,CASSVGEGDTQYF
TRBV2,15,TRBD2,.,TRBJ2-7,TGTGCCACCGGGGGGAGAGCGGGAGATCGGTACGAGCAGTACTTC,CATGGRAGDRYEQYF
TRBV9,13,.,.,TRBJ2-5,TGTGCCAGCAGCGTAGGGGCAGGGGCGACCCAGTACTTC,CASSVGAGATQYF
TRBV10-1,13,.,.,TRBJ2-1,TGCGCCAGCAGTGACAAACCCTACAATGAGCAGTTCTTC,CASSDKPYNEQFF
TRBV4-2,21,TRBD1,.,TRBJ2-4,TGTGCCAGCAGCCAAGATTCCCAGATCCTCGCCCGACAGGGTGGCTTTAACATTCAGTACTTC,CASSQDSQILARQGGFNIQYF
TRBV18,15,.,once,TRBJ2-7,TGTGCCAGCTCACCCTGGAGGGAGACCTCCTACGAGCAGTACTTC,CASSPWRETSYEQYF
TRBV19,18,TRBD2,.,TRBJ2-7,TGTGCCAGTAGTGGTTCGAAAGTACTAGCGGGAGACACCTACGAGCAGTACTTC,CASSGSKVLAGDTYEQYF
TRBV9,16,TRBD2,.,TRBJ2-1,TGTGCCAGCAGCGTAGCTGGGGCGGGAGGGCGCCCGGAGCAGTTCTTC,CASSVAGAGGRPEQFF
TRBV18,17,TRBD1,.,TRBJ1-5,TGTGCCAGCTCACCTGGTGGGGGGACAGGGACAGATCAGCCCCAGCATTTT,CASSPGGGTGTDQPQHF
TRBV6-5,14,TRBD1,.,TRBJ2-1,TGTGCCAGCCGACGGGACAGGCTCTACAATGAGCAGTTCTTC,CASRRDRLYNEQFF
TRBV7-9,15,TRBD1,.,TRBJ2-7,TGTGCCAGCAGCCCGAGGGGACAGGTCGTCAGAGAGCAGTACTTC,CASSPRGQVVREQYF
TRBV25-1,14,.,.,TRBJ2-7,TGTGCCAGCAGTGGAAGGGGATCCCCCTACGAGCAGTACTTC,CASSGRGSPYEQYF
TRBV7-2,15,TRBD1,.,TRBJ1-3,TGTGCCAGCAGCTCAGGGGGGGGCTCTGGAAACACCATATATTTT,CASSSGGGSGNTIYF
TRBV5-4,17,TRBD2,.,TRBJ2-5,TGTGCCAGCAGCCGCACCCAGGAGCGGGAGTGGGGGAGGACCCAGTACTTC,CASSRTQEREWGRTQYF
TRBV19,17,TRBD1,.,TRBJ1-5,TGTGCCAGTAGTGCCCGGGACAGGTCATTAGTTAATCAGCCCCAGCATTTT,CASSARDRSLVNQPQHF
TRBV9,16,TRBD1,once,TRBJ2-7,TGTGCCAGCAGCGTAGCTACGGGACAGGGACTTAACGAGCAGTACTTC,CASSVATGQGLNEQYF
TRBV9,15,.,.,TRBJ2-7,TGTGCCAGCAGCGTAGGAGGGAGCGCCCTCTACGAGCAGTACTTC,CASSVGGSALYEQYF
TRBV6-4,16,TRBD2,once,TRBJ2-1,TGTGCCAGCAGTAGGACTAGCGGGATGGGATACAATGAGCAGTTCTTC,CASSRTSGMGYNEQFF
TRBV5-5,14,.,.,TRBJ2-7,TGTGCCAGCAGCCCCAAAGTCCCGACCTACGAGCAGTACTTC,CASSPKVPTYEQYF
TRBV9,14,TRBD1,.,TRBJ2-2,TGTGCCAGCAGCGCCTACAGGGGGACCGGGGAGCTGTTTTTT,CASSAYRGTGELFF
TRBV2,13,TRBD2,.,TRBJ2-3,TGTGCCAGCAGGCGGGGGGGAACAGATACGCAGTATTTT,CASRRGGTDTQYF
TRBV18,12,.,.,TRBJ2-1,TGTGCCAGCTCACCAGAAGGGATGAAGCAGTTCTTC,CASSPEGMKQFF
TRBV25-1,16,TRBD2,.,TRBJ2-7,TGTGCCAGCAGTGACCCTAGCGGGTGGATGGCGGGAGAGCAGTACTTC,CASSDPSGWMAGEQYF
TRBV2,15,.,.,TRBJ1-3,TGTGCCAGCAGTGAAGAGGGGGTCGGTGGAAACACCATATATTTT,CASSEEGVGGNTIYF
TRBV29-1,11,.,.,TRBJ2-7,TGCAGCGCTCGGACAGTGTACGAGCAGTACTTC,CSARTVYEQYF
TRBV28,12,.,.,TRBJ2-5,TGTGCCAGCGCGGGGTGGGGAGAGACCCAGTACTTC,CASAGWGETQYF
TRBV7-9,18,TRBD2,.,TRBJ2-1,TGTGCCAGCAGCTTAGCCGGGGTAGCGGGAGCTTCCTACAATGAGCAGTTCTTC,CASSLAGVAGASYNEQFF
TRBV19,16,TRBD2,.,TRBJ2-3,TGTGCCAGTAGTATCTCGGGCGGGAGGGCCACAGATACGCAGTATTTT,CASSISGGRATDTQYF
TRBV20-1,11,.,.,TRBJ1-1,TGCAGTGCTAGAGAACGCCCAGGGGCTTTCTTT,CSARERPGAFF
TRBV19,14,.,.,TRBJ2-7,TGTGCCAGTAGTATCTCGAGGGGGGGCTACGAGCAGTACTTC,CASSISRGGYEQYF
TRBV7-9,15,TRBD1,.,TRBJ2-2,TGTGCCAGCAGCAGGGACAGGGTGATCCCCGGGGAGCTGTTTTTT,CASSRDRVIPGELFF
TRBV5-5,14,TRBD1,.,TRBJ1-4,TGTGCCAGCAGCCTCCAAGGGACAGGGGATAAACTGTTTTTT,CASSLQGTGDKLFF